The present entry profiles one T cell receptor (beta chain) with its context. This CDR3 comprises 13 residues. CDR1 is MDHEN and CDR2 is SYDVKM in the germline V gene. V dropped 6 bases and J dropped 6 bases, with 12 bases sitting between them. The data derive from a study of technical replicates of blood from several donors. The assay was immunoSEQ multiplex PCR, and TCRdb's table has in-frame clones only and misses some. The repertoire holds approximately 99,000 clones, about 96% seen once, with roughly 0.33% in the top ten. Sequencing input: T cells isolated from PBMCs. This rearrangement joins TRBV28 to TRBJ1-5; a weak D match, TRBD1 (6 bases). This TCR derives from a human donor in good health. The CDR3 nucleotides read TGTGCCAGCAGGTCCGCAGGGGTTCAGCCCCAGCATTTT. It codes for CASRSAGVQPQHF.